Listed here are 24 T cell receptor beta chains from one sample, sequenced in a study of cytomegalovirus exposure and HLA in healthy donors. It was with 60 Vbeta and 13 Jbeta primers that the PCR ran. Profiling relied on immunoSEQ multiplex PCR, and the TCRdb table lists in-frame clones only, not all of them. The sample comprises 250,000 to 300,000 clones, 80% to 90% of which are singletons, and 1.5% to 2% rests with the top ten. Sequenced material: PBMCs. The receptors derive from a woman between 40 and 55 years old in good health and CMV-seropositive.

The rearrangement links TRBV28 to TRBJ1-5; 10 nucleotides align to TRBD1. The J segment lost 3 bases and the V segment lost 4 bases, leaving 6 bases of the junction unmatched. This CDR3 is built from 16 residues. Germline values: CDR1 MDHEN, CDR2 SYDVKM. The CDR3 nucleotides read TGTGCCAGCAGTTCCCCGGGACAGGGGAACAATCAGCCCCAGCATTTT. As protein: CASSSPGQGNNQPQHF.

The V call is TRBV13, the J call TRBJ2-7; no firm D call. Germline V CDR1 and CDR2: PRHDT, FYEKMQ (reference sequence). The CDR3 runs to 13 residues. Trimming removed 5 bases at V and 3 bases at J, with 11 bases between. CDR3 residues: CASSSRVYYEQYF. CDR3 sequence (DNA): TGTGCCAGCAGCAGCCGGGTCTACTACGAGCAGTACTTC.

V is TRBV19 and J is TRBJ2-3, with 10 bases lining up with TRBD2. The CDR3 runs to 16 residues. The V gene end was trimmed by 3 bases and the J gene end by 2 bases; junction bases not matched to a gene: 5. Germline CDR1 and CDR2: LNHDA and SQIVND (reference sequence). The CDR3 loop is CASSIGLAAFTDTQYF. DNA of the CDR3: TGTGCCAGTAGTATTGGACTAGCGGCTTTCACAGATACGCAGTATTTT. Full variable domain (outside the CDR3, taken from reference TRBV19 and TRBJ2-3): DGGITQSPKYLFRKEGQNVTLSCEQNLNHDAMYWYRQDPGQGLRLIYYSQIVNDFQKGDIAEGYSVSREKKESFPLTVTSAQKNPTAFYLCASSIGLAAFTDTQYFGPGTRLTVL.

The chain combines TRBV30 with TRBJ2-5; weak D call: TRBD2 (5 bases). Trimming shortened V by 0 bases and J by 2 bases, and 10 bases separated the two germline ends. The CDR3 spans 14 residues. CDR1 and CDR2 from the germline V gene are GTSNPN and SVGIG (reference sequence). The CDR3 nucleotides read TGTGCCTGGAGTGTACTAGGGCTGCAAGAGACCCAGTACTTC. It yields the protein CAWSVLGLQETQYF.

The V and J genes are TRBV10-1 and TRBJ2-1; TRBD2 matches at 10 bases. Per germline, CDR1 WNHNN and CDR2 SYGVQD (reference sequence). V trimming: 10 bases; J trimming: 5 bases; junction bases outside the gene matches: 11. The length of the CDR3 is 15 residues. CDR3 in amino acids: CAKRPTSGKDNEQFF. In DNA, the CDR3 is TGCGCCAAAAGACCCACTAGCGGGAAAGACAATGAGCAGTTCTTC.

This clone was counted only a few times. This chain joins TRBV30 and TRBJ2-1; D perhaps matches TRBD2 (5 bases). Germline lookup yields CDR1 GTSNPN and CDR2 SVGIG (reference sequence). V lost 3 bases to trimming and J lost 7 bases, with 10 bases between them. The CDR3 extends over 12 amino acids. The CDR3 DNA reads as TGTGCCTGGAGATTCGGGGTTAATGAGCAGTTCTTC. It yields the protein CAWRFGVNEQFF.

The gene calls are TRBV11-3 and TRBJ2-7; maybe TRBD2 (5 bases). CDR3 length: 12 residues. The ends were cut back, 4 bases at V and 7 bases at J, with 11 bases in the middle. Germline lookup yields CDR1 SGHNT and CDR2 YENEEA. This chain's CDR3 is CASSSGGAEQYF. For the CDR3, the DNA is TGTGCCAGCAGCTCCGGAGGCGCTGAGCAGTACTTC.

The chain recombines TRBV30 with TRBJ2-7; maybe TRBD1 (6 bases). The CDR3 has 12 amino acids. Germline lookup yields CDR1 GTSNPN and CDR2 SVGIG (reference sequence). Between the trimmed V and J ends, which lost 2 bases and 6 bases, there was a span of 11 bases. The chain's CDR3 is CAWSPAQGEQYF. The CDR3 bases are TGTGCCTGGAGTCCAGCACAGGGCGAGCAGTACTTC.

V usage is TRBV27 and J usage is TRBJ2-7, with D tentatively TRBD2 (6 bases). The CDR3 contains 16 residues. Germline V gene sequence: CDR1 MNHEY, CDR2 SMNVEV (reference sequence). Trimming shortened V by 5 bases and J by 0 bases, and 17 bases separated the two germline ends. CDR3 sequence: CASSPYAGRSSYEQYF. In DNA form, the CDR3 reads TGTGCCAGCAGTCCCTACGCGGGGCGGAGCTCCTACGAGCAGTACTTC.

The chain carries TRBV6-5 and TRBJ2-3; TRBD2 matches 9 bases. Germline CDR1 is MNHEY and CDR2 is SVGAGI. The CDR3 is 16 residues long. Trimming took 2 bases from V and 0 from J; bases not matched to a gene: 3. CDR3 DNA sequence: TGTGCCAGCAGTTACAGGCTAGCGGGAAGCACAGATACGCAGTATTTT. Amino acids: CASSYRLAGSTDTQYF.

This chain joins TRBV7-6 and TRBJ2-1, with TRBD1 matching over 9 bases. Looked up from germline, CDR1 is SGHVS and CDR2 is FNYEAQ. This CDR3 contains 14 residues. Unmatched junction bases numbered 10, after V lost 1 base and J lost 15 bases. CDR3 nucleotides: TGTGCCAGCAGCTTAGGACAGGGGGAGTCGGCGGGGTTCTTC. It is translated as CASSLGQGESAGFF.

The chain couples TRBV30 to TRBJ2-2; 11 bases align to TRBD1. V shed 4 bases, J shed 5 bases, and the junction held 6 bases outside the gene matches. The CDR3 runs to 15 residues. Per germline, CDR1 GTSNPN and CDR2 SVGIG (reference sequence). Here the CDR3 DNA reads TGTGCCTGGAACCGGGACAGGGGGGGAACCGGGGAGCTGTTTTTT. Encoded protein: CAWNRDRGGTGELFF.

This chain joins TRBV5-4 and TRBJ2-5; TRBD1 aligns across 8 bases. Germline V CDR1 and CDR2: SGHNT, YYREEE (reference sequence). CDR3 size: 14 residues. Unmatched junction bases numbered 6, after V lost 4 bases and J lost 4 bases. The CDR3 loop is CASSPWTGSETQYF. DNA for the CDR3: TGTGCCAGCAGCCCATGGACAGGGTCAGAGACCCAGTACTTC.

The chain links TRBV6-6 to TRBJ2-5, with 9 bases aligning to TRBD2. This CDR3 comprises 15 residues. The J segment lost 5 bases and the V segment lost 4 bases, leaving 8 bases of the junction unmatched. From germline, CDR1 is MNHNY and CDR2 SVGAGI (reference sequence). The CDR3 DNA follows: TGTGCCAGCAGTTTCTCGTTAAGCGGGAGGGAGACCCAGTACTTC. As protein: CASSFSLSGRETQYF.

Concerning this clone: Sequence at one end of the junction differs from germline and may be a read error. V usage is TRBV7-7 and J usage is TRBJ2-2; unclear D gene. Germline CDR1 and CDR2: SSHAT and FNYEAQ (reference sequence). This CDR3 contains 13 residues. The CDR3 region has the DNA TGTGCTAGCAGCTTGGGCCCGACCGGGGAGCTGTTTTTT. Residues: CASSLGPTGELFF.

This sequence joins TRBV29-1 and TRBJ2-3; D is ambiguous. Trimming left V 6 bases short and J 3 bases short, with 16 bases between. CDR3 size: 14 residues. CDR1 and CDR2 from the germline V gene are SQVTM and ANQGSEA. CDR3 nucleotide sequence: TGCAGCGTCCCTCGAGCCTCCGGGACAGATACGCAGTATTTT. This sequence encodes CSVPRASGTDTQYF.

The chain is built from TRBV19 and TRBJ2-1; 10 bases are a match to TRBD2. Germline CDR1 is LNHDA and CDR2 is SQIVND (reference sequence). The CDR3 has 14 residues. The J segment lost 9 bases and the V segment lost 7 bases, leaving 9 bases of the junction unmatched. CDR3 bases: TGTGCCAGTATGGGGGCTAGCGGGAGTGGTGAGCAGTTCTTC. Translation gives CASMGASGSGEQFF.

This clone has only a few counts. The CDR3 spells CASSEGSRAGVSPLHF. CDR3 bases: TGTGCCAGCAGTGAGGGATCAAGGGCAGGGGTGTCACCCCTCCACTTT. V and J are TRBV6-1 and TRBJ1-6; a possible D gene is TRBD1 (6 bases). The CDR3 contains 16 residues. The ends were cut back, 3 bases at V and 10 bases at J, with 19 bases in the middle. Germline assignment: CDR1 MNHNS and CDR2 SASEGT.

The J gene is TRBJ1-1, the V gene TRBV11-2; perhaps TRBD1 as D (6 bases). The V gene's germline CDR1 is SGHAT and CDR2 FQNNGV. Trimming shortened V by 6 bases and J by 3 bases, and 11 bases separated the two germline ends. The length of the CDR3 is 13 residues. In DNA, the CDR3 is TGTGCCAGCAGTCACAGGGACGACACTGAAGCTTTCTTT. It yields the protein CASSHRDDTEAFF.

The chain combines TRBV29-1 with TRBJ2-3, with 8 bases that match TRBD1. Germline lookup yields CDR1 SQVTM and CDR2 ANQGSEA. The CDR3 is made up of 12 amino acids. The trim removed 5 bases at V and 4 bases at J, leaving 2 bases unmatched. In DNA, the CDR3 is TGCAGCGTTAAGACAGGGGCAGATACGCAGTATTTT. The encoded protein is CSVKTGADTQYF.

This clone has just one count. The chain employs TRBV27 and TRBJ1-5; D ambiguous. Germline CDR1 is MNHEY and CDR2 is SMNVEV (reference sequence). CDR3 size: 15 residues. Trimming pared 2 bases from V and 0 bases from J, leaving 8 bases between. The CDR3, as DNA: TGTGCCAGCAGTTTACGAGGGTTTAGCAATCAGCCCCAGCATTTT. Protein sequence: CASSLRGFSNQPQHF.

This clone was seen just once. The same CDR3 also results from other DNA sequences found in this sample. The chain has TRBV20-1 and TRBJ2-7; possible D gene TRBD2, 6 bases. Germline V lookup: CDR1 DFQATT, CDR2 SNEGSKA (reference sequence). The CDR3 spans 11 residues. V lost 3 bases, J lost 3 bases, and 6 bases lay in between. CDR3 coding DNA: TGCAGTGCTAGGGGGGGCTACGAGCAGTACTTC. It translates to CSARGGYEQYF.

The chain couples TRBV6-5 to TRBJ1-4; the D gene is possibly TRBD1 (6 bases). Per the germline V gene, CDR1 is MNHEY and CDR2 is SVGAGI. Trimming left V 6 bases short and J 5 bases short, with 16 bases between. This CDR3 has 15 amino acids. CDR3 in amino acids: CASRILRQVNEKLFF. CDR3 DNA sequence: TGTGCCAGCAGAATCCTAAGACAGGTAAATGAAAAACTGTTTTTT.

The genes are TRBV28 and TRBJ2-3; 8 positions match TRBD1. Trimming cost V 5 bases and J 4 bases; bases outside gene matches: 8. Germline assignment: CDR1 MDHEN and CDR2 SYDVKM. The CDR3 covers 15 residues. The CDR3 sequence: CASSIDRGGADTQYF. CDR3 bases: TGTGCCAGCAGTATAGACAGGGGAGGAGCAGATACGCAGTATTTT.